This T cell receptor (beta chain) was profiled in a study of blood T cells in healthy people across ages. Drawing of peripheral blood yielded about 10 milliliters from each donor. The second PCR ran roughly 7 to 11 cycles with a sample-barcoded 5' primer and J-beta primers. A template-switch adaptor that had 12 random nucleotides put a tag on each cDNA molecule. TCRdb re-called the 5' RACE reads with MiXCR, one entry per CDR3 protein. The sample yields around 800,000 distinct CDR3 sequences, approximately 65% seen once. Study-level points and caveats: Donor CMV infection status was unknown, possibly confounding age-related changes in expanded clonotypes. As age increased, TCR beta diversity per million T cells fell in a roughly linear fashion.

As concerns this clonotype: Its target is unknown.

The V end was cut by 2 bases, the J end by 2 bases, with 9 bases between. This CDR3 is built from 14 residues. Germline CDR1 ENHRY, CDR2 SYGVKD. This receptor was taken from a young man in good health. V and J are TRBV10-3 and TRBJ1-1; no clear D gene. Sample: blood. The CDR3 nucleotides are TGTGCCATCAGTGAGGGAGACGGTAACACTGAAGCTTTCTTT. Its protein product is CAISEGDGNTEAFF.